These 18 T cell receptor beta chains originate from one sample sequenced in a study of blood T cell repertoires in COVID-19. Here immunoSEQ multiplex PCR was the method, and the copy in TCRdb shows in-frame clones only, minus some. The table lists almost 90,000 clones, 90% of them singletons. Input material: peripheral blood. These receptors all come from a man younger than 35 with COVID-19, enrolled during active disease.

This rearrangement joins TRBV9 to TRBJ1-1; D remains unclear. The CDR3 contains 13 residues. The V end was cut by 1 base, the J end by 0 bases, with 4 bases between. CDR1 and CDR2 (germline): SGDLS, YYNGEE. The CDR3 loop is CASSVQMNTEAFF. As DNA, the CDR3 is TGTGCCAGCAGCGTACAAATGAACACTGAAGCTTTCTTT.

The chain combines TRBV5-6 with TRBJ2-1; tentatively, D is TRBD2 (6 bases). V was trimmed by 0 bases and J by 4 bases, leaving 11 bases between them. This CDR3 has 15 residues. CDR1 SGHDT and CDR2 YYEEEE come from the germline V gene. CDR3 bases: TGTGCCAGCAGCTTGGACGGGACTTCTTACAATGAGCAGTTCTTC. Translating gives CASSLDGTSYNEQFF.

This clone was recorded only once. This rearrangement joins TRBV27 to TRBJ2-7; 7 bases line up with TRBD2. This CDR3 is built from 14 residues. Germline lookup yields CDR1 MNHEY and CDR2 SMNVEV (reference sequence). J was trimmed by 4 bases and V by 6 bases; bases with no gene match: 9. The CDR3 sequence is CASRFLGSGYEQYF. CDR3 coding DNA: TGTGCCAGCAGATTCCTTGGTAGCGGGTACGAGCAGTACTTC.

This clone has just one count. The chain employs TRBV27 and TRBJ1-3; D ambiguous. This CDR3 spans 13 amino acids. Germline V lookup: CDR1 MNHEY, CDR2 SMNVEV (reference sequence). With 4 bases removed from V and 0 bases from J, the gap between germline ends came to 4 bases. The CDR3 coding sequence is TGTGCCAGCAGTTCCCTCTCTGGAAACACCATATATTTT. This sequence encodes CASSSLSGNTIYF.

The CDR3 sequence is CVDNWPRAGHLSDTQYF. CDR3 nucleotide sequence: TGTGTCGACAACTGGCCCAGGGCAGGGCATTTGTCGGATACGCAGTATTTT. The chain has TRBV2 and TRBJ2-3, with D maybe TRBD1 (5 bases). Germline V gene lookup returns CDR1 SNHLY and CDR2 FYNNEI. This CDR3 region has 17 residues.

The V gene is TRBV7-3, the J gene TRBJ2-1, with 7 bases aligning to TRBD2. This CDR3 has 15 amino acids. Trimming cost V 4 bases and J 2 bases; bases outside gene matches: 5. Looked up from germline, CDR1 is SGHTA and CDR2 is FQGTGA. For the CDR3, the DNA is TGTGCCAGCAGCTCCACTAGCGCGCCCTACAATGAGCAGTTCTTC. Translating it yields CASSSTSAPYNEQFF.

The genes are TRBV10-1 and TRBJ1-1, with a weak D call TRBD1 (5 bases). Germline assignment: CDR1 WNHNN and CDR2 SYGVQD (reference sequence). The germline V and J ends were trimmed by 4 bases and 2 bases, with 8 bases remaining between them. The length of the CDR3 is 13 residues. The CDR3 reads CASSGTSNTEAFF. Here the CDR3 DNA reads TGCGCCAGCAGTGGGACATCTAACACTGAAGCTTTCTTT.

This rearrangement joins TRBV16 to TRBJ2-5, with D unresolved. The CDR3 totals 13 residues. Trimming took 0 bases from V and 1 from J, leaving 3 bases between them. Germline V gives CDR1 KGHSY, CDR2 FQNENV. The CDR3, as DNA: TGTGCCAGCAGCCAATCTCTCCAAGAGACCCAGTACTTC. This codes for CASSQSLQETQYF.

Of note for this clone: Mismatch with germline at one junction end may stem from a read error. The gene calls are TRBV12-3 or TRBV12-4 and TRBJ2-7; 10 positions match TRBD2. This CDR3 is 12 amino acids long. This CDR3 reads CASANPLAGVIF. CDR3 in DNA: TGTGCCAGCGCAAATCCCCTAGCGGGAGTAATCTTC.

The chain has TRBV7-9 and TRBJ2-4; TRBD2 matches 10 bases. Trimming removed 1 base from V and 7 bases from J; junction bases left unmatched: 1. The CDR3 covers 14 residues. The V gene's germline CDR1 is SEHNR and CDR2 FQNEAQ (reference sequence). The CDR3 DNA sequence: TGTGCCAGCAGCTTAGGTAGCGGGAGGAACATTCAGTACTTC. This encodes CASSLGSGRNIQYF.

This sequence joins TRBV28 and TRBJ2-3, with 8 bases fitting TRBD1. There are 14 residues in the CDR3. Trimming cost V 6 bases and J 3 bases; bases outside gene matches: 5. Germline-derived CDR1 and CDR2 are MDHEN and SYDVKM. Written as DNA, the CDR3 is TGTGCCAGCAGCCTCCGGGACAGGACAGATACGCAGTATTTT. Translating it yields CASSLRDRTDTQYF.

This clone was seen only once. V and J are TRBV27 and TRBJ1-1; the match to TRBD1 covers 8 bases. The CDR3 length is 12 residues. The trim removed 8 bases at V and 7 bases at J, leaving 6 bases unmatched. Germline V gives CDR1 MNHEY, CDR2 SMNVEV (reference sequence). The CDR3 sequence: CASQTGVGEAFF. The CDR3 DNA is TGTGCCAGCCAGACAGGGGTGGGTGAAGCTTTCTTT.

This clone appeared once. The CDR3 DNA sequence: TGTGCCTGGAGTCCATCCCAACTAGCGGGAAAAAACAATGAGCAGTTCTTC. It yields the protein CAWSPSQLAGKNNEQFF. The chain uses TRBV30 and TRBJ2-1; 10 positions agree with TRBD2. The length of the CDR3 is 17 residues. J gave up 5 bases and V 2 bases, and 12 bases lay outside the gene matches. The V gene's germline CDR1 is GTSNPN and CDR2 SVGIG (reference sequence).

This sequence joins TRBV3-1 (or the pseudogene TRBV3-2) and TRBJ2-7; TRBD2 matches 9 bases. V was clipped by 4 bases and J by 3 bases; unmatched bases: 4. The germline CDR1 and CDR2 sequences are LGHDT and YNNKEL (reference sequence). CDR3 length: 14 amino acids. Here the CDR3 reads CASSPRGGFYEQYF. The CDR3, as DNA: TGTGCCAGCAGCCCGCGGGGGGGGTTCTACGAGCAGTACTTC.

V gene TRBV27 combines with J gene TRBJ2-2, with TRBD2 matching over 7 bases. The CDR3 extends over 15 amino acids. CDR1 and CDR2 from the germline V gene are MNHEY and SMNVEV (reference sequence). V was pared by 8 bases and J by 3 bases, with 9 bases of the junction left unmatched. The CDR3 sequence: CASSRLAHYTGELFF. The DNA for the CDR3 is TGTGCCAGCTCTAGACTAGCCCACTACACCGGGGAGCTGTTTTTT.

The chain carries TRBV3-1 (or the pseudogene TRBV3-2) and TRBJ2-5, with 11 bases lining up with TRBD2. Germline V lookup: CDR1 LGHDT, CDR2 YNNKEL (reference sequence). V shed 1 base and J 5 bases; nucleotides not matched to a gene: 3. The CDR3 is made up of 15 amino acids. The CDR3 DNA reads TGTGCCAGCAGCCAAGCAGCTAGCGGGGGGGAGACCCAGTACTTC. This translates into CASSQAASGGETQYF.

Only one count was recorded for this clone. The V gene is TRBV2, the J gene TRBJ2-3, with unresolved D. The V end was cut by 6 bases, the J end by 1 base, with 11 bases between. The germline gives CDR1 SNHLY, CDR2 FYNNEI. This CDR3 spans 14 amino acids. CDR3 nucleotide sequence: TGTGCCAGCAGCCTCAATTGGCGCACAGATACGCAGTATTTT. As protein: CASSLNWRTDTQYF.

The chain is built from TRBV6-2 or TRBV6-3 and TRBJ2-3, with D perhaps matching TRBD2 (6 bases). In germline, CDR1 is MNHEY, CDR2 SVGEGT. V was shortened by 2 bases and J by 5 bases, with 11 bases between the two germline ends. CDR3 length: 14 residues. For the CDR3, the DNA is TGTGCCAGCAGTTACACCACCGGGGGAGATACGCAGTATTTT. Protein product: CASSYTTGGDTQYF.